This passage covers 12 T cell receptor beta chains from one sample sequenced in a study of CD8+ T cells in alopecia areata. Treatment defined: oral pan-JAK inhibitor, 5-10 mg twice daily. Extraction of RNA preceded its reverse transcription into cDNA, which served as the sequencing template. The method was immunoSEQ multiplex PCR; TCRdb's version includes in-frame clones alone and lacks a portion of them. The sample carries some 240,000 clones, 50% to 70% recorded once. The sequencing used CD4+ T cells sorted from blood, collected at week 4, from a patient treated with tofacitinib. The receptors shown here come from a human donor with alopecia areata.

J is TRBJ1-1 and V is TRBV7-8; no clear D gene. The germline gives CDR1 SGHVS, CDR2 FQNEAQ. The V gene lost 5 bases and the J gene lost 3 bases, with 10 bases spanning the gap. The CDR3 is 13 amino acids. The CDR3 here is CASSVSVDTEAFF. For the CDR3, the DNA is TGTGCCAGCAGCGTCTCGGTCGACACTGAAGCTTTCTTT.

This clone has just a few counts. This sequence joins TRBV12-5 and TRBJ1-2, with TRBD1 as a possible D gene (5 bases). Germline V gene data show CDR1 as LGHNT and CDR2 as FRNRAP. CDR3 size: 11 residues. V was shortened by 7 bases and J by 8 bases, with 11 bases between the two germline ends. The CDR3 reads CASALSGGYTF. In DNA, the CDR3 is TGTGCTAGTGCATTATCAGGGGGCTACACCTTC. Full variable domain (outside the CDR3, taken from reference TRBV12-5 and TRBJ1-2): DARVTQTPRHKVTEMGQEVTMRCQPILGHNTVFWYRQTMMQGLELLAYFRNRAPLDDSGMPKDRFSAEMPDATLATLKIQPSEPRDSAVYFCASALSGGYTFGSGTRLTVV.

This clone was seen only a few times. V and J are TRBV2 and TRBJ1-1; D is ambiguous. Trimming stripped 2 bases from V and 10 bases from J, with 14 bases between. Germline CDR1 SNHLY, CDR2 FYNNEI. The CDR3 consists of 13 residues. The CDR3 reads CASSESGERGAFF. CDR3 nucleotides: TGTGCCAGCAGTGAATCAGGTGAACGGGGAGCTTTCTTT.

The CDR3 is CASSSTLGFNEQFF. DNA of the CDR3: TGTGCCAGCAGCTCTACCCTAGGTTTCAATGAGCAGTTCTTC. The rearrangement links TRBV13 to TRBJ2-1; D is uncertain. This CDR3 spans 14 amino acids. The germline V gene has CDR1 PRHDT and CDR2 FYEKMQ (reference sequence). V lost 4 bases, J lost 6 bases, and 13 bases lay in between.

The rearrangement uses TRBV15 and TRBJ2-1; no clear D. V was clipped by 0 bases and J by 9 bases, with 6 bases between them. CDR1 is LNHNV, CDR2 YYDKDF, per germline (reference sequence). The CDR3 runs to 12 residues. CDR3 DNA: TGTGCCACCAGCAGAGATATGGGTGAGCAGTTCTTC. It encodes CATSRDMGEQFF.

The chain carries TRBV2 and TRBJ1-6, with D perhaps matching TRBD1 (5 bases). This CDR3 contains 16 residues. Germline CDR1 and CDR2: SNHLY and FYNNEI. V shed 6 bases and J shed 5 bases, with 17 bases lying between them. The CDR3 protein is CASRGKVGGDNSPLHF. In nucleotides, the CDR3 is TGTGCCAGCAGGGGAAAGGTTGGGGGGGATAATTCACCCCTCCACTTT.

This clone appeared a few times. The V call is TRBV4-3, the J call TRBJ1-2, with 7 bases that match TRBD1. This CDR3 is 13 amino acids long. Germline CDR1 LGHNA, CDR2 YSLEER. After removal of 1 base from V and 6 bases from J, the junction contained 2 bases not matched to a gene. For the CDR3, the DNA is TGCGCCAGCAGCCAAGGACAGGGAGATGGCTACACCTTC. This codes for CASSQGQGDGYTF.

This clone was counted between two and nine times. In nucleotides, the CDR3 is TGCGCCAGCAGCCTCAGACCCAGTGTCGAGACCGGGGAGCTGTTTTTT. Translated: CASSLRPSVETGELFF. The J gene is TRBJ2-2, the V gene TRBV4-3, with D hard to call. Germline V gives CDR1 LGHNA, CDR2 YSLEER. V was cut by 4 bases and J by 5 bases, with 17 bases left in between. The CDR3 runs to 16 residues.

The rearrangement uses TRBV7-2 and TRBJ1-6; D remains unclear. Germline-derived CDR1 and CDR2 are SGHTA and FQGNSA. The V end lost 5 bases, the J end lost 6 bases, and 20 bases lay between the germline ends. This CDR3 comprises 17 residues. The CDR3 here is CASSATTGPRRNSPLHF. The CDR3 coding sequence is TGTGCCAGCAGCGCGACAACCGGGCCAAGGCGTAATTCACCCCTCCACTTT.

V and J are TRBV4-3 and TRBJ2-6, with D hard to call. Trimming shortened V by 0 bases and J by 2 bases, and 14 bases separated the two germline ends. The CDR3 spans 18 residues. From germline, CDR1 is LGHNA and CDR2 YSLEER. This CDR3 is CASSQDPPRSPGANVLTF. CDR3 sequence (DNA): TGCGCCAGCAGCCAAGATCCCCCAAGGAGCCCTGGGGCCAACGTCCTGACTTTC.

The CDR3 region has the DNA TGTGCCAGCAGCCGATCTGGATCCTTCCCCTACGAGCAGTACTTC. Its protein product is CASSRSGSFPYEQYF. The chain recombines TRBV7-2 with TRBJ2-7; no firm D call. The CDR3 consists of 15 residues. V shed 5 bases and J shed 2 bases, with 16 bases lying between them. The germline V gene has CDR1 SGHTA and CDR2 FQGNSA.

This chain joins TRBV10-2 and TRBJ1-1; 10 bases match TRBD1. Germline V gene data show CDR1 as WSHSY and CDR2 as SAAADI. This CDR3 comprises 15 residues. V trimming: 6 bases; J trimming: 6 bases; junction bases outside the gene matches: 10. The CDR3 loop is CASRGPGQGKAEAFF. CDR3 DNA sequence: TGCGCCAGCAGGGGGCCGGGACAGGGGAAGGCTGAAGCTTTCTTT.